Below are 14 T cell receptor beta chains sequenced from a single sample in a study of T cell responses to AZD1222 COVID-19 vaccine. Assay: immunoSEQ multiplex PCR; the TCRdb copy retains only in-frame clones and omits some. The sample includes 120,000 to 150,000 clones, about 93% of them seen just once. The source material was peripheral blood, sampled on day 0 of MenACWY control vaccination. Every receptor here comes from an adult in good health.

This chain joins TRBV18 and TRBJ2-2; no reliable D call. The length of the CDR3 is 14 residues. Per germline, CDR1 KGHSH and CDR2 LQKENI. V lost 4 bases and J 3 bases, leaving 9 bases between the germline ends. The CDR3 here is CASSRGSDTGELFF. CDR3 DNA: TGTGCCAGCTCACGTGGTTCTGACACCGGGGAGCTGTTTTTT.

The V and J genes are TRBV6-1 and TRBJ1-3, with 9 bases aligning to TRBD1. Germline values: CDR1 MNHNS, CDR2 SASEGT. V lost 0 bases, J lost 4 bases, and 4 bases stayed unmatched. The CDR3 runs 16 residues. The chain's CDR3 is CASSEALGTGGNTIYF. The CDR3 DNA reads as TGTGCCAGCAGTGAAGCGCTTGGGACAGGGGGAAACACCATATATTTT.

The chain has TRBV5-8 and TRBJ2-1; 9 bases are shared with TRBD2. The germline CDR1 and CDR2 sequences are SGHTS and YDEGEE. The CDR3 consists of 15 residues. V dropped 4 bases and J dropped 8; count of bases not matched to a gene: 10. CDR3 coding DNA: TGTGCCAGCAGCCCGGGACTAGCTAAAAGGGATGAGCAGTTCTTC. It yields the protein CASSPGLAKRDEQFF.

The V call is TRBV19, the J call TRBJ1-2, with D perhaps TRBD1 (5 bases). There are 13 residues in the CDR3. Germline assignment: CDR1 LNHDA and CDR2 SQIVND (reference sequence). V was trimmed by 6 bases and J by 8 bases, leaving 16 bases between them. DNA of the CDR3: TGTGCCAGTAGGGAGAGGGGAGGGACCGGCTACACCTTC. Translated: CASRERGGTGYTF.

The genes are TRBV6-2 or TRBV6-3 and TRBJ1-5; D is unclear. The CDR3 consists of 14 residues. Germline V gene data show CDR1 as MNHEY and CDR2 as SVGEGT. V was shortened by 5 bases and J by 6 bases, with 14 bases between the two germline ends. CDR3 coding DNA: TGTGCCAGCAGTAGAATTTCGGGGTTTCAGCCCCAGCATTTT. It encodes CASSRISGFQPQHF.

This chain joins TRBV18 and TRBJ1-5; TRBD1 matches at 7 bases. The germline gives CDR1 KGHSH, CDR2 LQKENI. J gave up 6 bases and V 3 bases, and 5 bases lay outside the gene matches. This CDR3 spans 14 amino acids. CDR3: CASSPERQGQPQHF. The CDR3 DNA is TGTGCCAGCTCACCCGAAAGACAGGGTCAGCCCCAGCATTTT.

The V gene is TRBV11-2, the J gene TRBJ1-6, with D unresolved. The CDR3 spans 16 residues. V lost 4 bases to trimming and J lost 0 bases, with 10 bases between them. Germline lookup yields CDR1 SGHAT and CDR2 FQNNGV. The CDR3, as DNA: TGTGCCAGCAGCTCGACCGGCAGCTCCTATAATTCACCCCTCCACTTT. Protein product: CASSSTGSSYNSPLHF. The complete variable domain, with remaining parts taken from reference TRBV11-2 and TRBJ1-6, reads EAGVAQSPRYKIIEKRQSVAFWCNPISGHATLYWYQQILGQGPKLLIQFQNNGVVDDSQLPKDRFSAERLKGVDSTLKIQPAKLEDSAVYLCASSSTGSSYNSPLHFGNGTRLTVT.

The J gene is TRBJ1-2, the V gene TRBV30; the D is unclear. V dropped 1 base and J dropped 3 bases, with 12 bases sitting between them. Germline loops: CDR1 GTSNPN, CDR2 SVGIG (reference sequence). The CDR3 is made up of 14 amino acids. CDR3 amino acids: CAWSGGSSHYGYTF. CDR3 nucleotides: TGTGCCTGGAGTGGGGGATCGTCCCACTATGGCTACACCTTC.

The chain employs TRBV9 and TRBJ2-1; 12 bases agree with TRBD2. There are 17 residues in the CDR3. With V trimmed by 4 bases and J by 7 bases, 12 bases remained unmatched. CDR1 is SGDLS, CDR2 YYNGEE, per germline. CDR3 amino acids: CASSLRRLAGAWNEQFF. The CDR3 DNA reads TGTGCCAGCAGCTTACGACGACTAGCGGGGGCGTGGAATGAGCAGTTCTTC.

The V gene is TRBV4-2, the J gene TRBJ1-4; perhaps TRBD1 as D (6 bases). CDR3 length: 17 residues. Germline lookup yields CDR1 LGHNA and CDR2 YNFKEQ. Trimming stripped 5 bases from V and 4 bases from J, with 20 bases between. CDR3 nucleotides: TGTGCCAGCAGCAAGGACGTGGAAAAGGGGGATAATGAAAAACTGTTTTTT. Its translation: CASSKDVEKGDNEKLFF.

The genes are TRBV7-2 and TRBJ1-4; D might be TRBD1 (5 bases). The V end was cut by 3 bases, the J end by 10 bases, with 18 bases between. This CDR3 is 15 amino acids long. Germline loops: CDR1 SGHTA, CDR2 FQGNSA. The CDR3 loop reads CASSFTGRVGRKLFF. CDR3 DNA: TGTGCCAGCAGCTTTACAGGAAGGGTGGGACGAAAACTGTTTTTT.

The chain recombines TRBV7-2 with TRBJ2-7; D uncertain. Deletions cut 1 base from V and 3 bases from J, with 7 bases between. This CDR3 region has 13 residues. Looked up from germline, CDR1 is SGHTA and CDR2 is FQGNSA. Here the CDR3 DNA reads TGTGCCAGCAGCTTAGGACCAAACTACGAGCAGTACTTC. Translating it yields CASSLGPNYEQYF.

The CDR3 reads CASSRGGSTDTQYF. CDR3 DNA sequence: TGTGCCAGCAGCCGGGGGGGTAGCACAGATACGCAGTATTTT. The genes are TRBV7-8 and TRBJ2-3, with 8 nucleotides matching TRBD2. V lost 5 bases to trimming and J lost 0 bases; unmatched junction nucleotides: 1. The CDR3 is 14 residues long. Germline CDR1 and CDR2: SGHVS and FQNEAQ.

This clone was seen a handful of times. This chain joins TRBV21-1 and TRBJ2-7; the DNA was not used to check the table's D call, TRBD2. TRBV21-1 is recorded as a pseudogene. CDR3 size: 15 residues. This CDR3 reads CASSNRCLRYYEQYF. The CDR3 DNA sequence: TGTGCCAGCAGCAATCGGTGTCTACGTTACTACGAGCAGTACTTC.